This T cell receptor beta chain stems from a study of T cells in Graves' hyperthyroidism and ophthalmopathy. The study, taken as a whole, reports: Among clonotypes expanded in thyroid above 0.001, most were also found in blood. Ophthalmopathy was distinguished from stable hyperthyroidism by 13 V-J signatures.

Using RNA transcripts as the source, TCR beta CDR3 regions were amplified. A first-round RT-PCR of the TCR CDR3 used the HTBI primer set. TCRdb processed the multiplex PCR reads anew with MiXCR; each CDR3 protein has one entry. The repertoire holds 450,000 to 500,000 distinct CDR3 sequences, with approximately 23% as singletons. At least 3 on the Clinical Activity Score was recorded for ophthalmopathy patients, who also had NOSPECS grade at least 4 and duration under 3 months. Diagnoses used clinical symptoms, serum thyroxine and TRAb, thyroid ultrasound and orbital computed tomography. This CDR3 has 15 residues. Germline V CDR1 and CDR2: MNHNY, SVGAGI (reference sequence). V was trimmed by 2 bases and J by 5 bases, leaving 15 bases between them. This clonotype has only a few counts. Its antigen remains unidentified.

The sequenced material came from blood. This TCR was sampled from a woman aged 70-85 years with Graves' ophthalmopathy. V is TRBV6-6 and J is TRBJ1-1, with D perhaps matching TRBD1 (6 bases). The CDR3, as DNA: TGTGCCAGCAGTTACGGCGGGGGCTTTGGGACTGAAGCTTTCTTT. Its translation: CASSYGGGFGTEAFF.